What follows is one T cell receptor beta chain and its context. What it recognizes is unknown. This CDR3 has 14 residues. Germline V CDR1 and CDR2: DFQATT, SNEGSKA (reference sequence). Trimming took 5 bases from V and 3 from J; bases not matched to a gene: 8. These data belong to a study of T-cell memory formation after mild COVID-19. Study overall: Clustering of TCRs was largely donor specific. Study-level points and caveats: The authors left the SARS-CoV-2 specificity of second-wave clones peaking on day 37 unconfirmed. Most CD4+ clones that shrank were in CM and EM, while CD8+ ones turned up in EMRA.

Constant-segment primers served in 5'RACE that generated TCR alpha and TCR beta cDNA libraries bearing sample barcodes and UMIs. TCRdb passed the 5' RACE reads through MiXCR, listing each CDR3 protein once. In the table there are nearly 110,000 distinct CDR3 sequences, 17% of which are singletons. The clonotype comes from an adult woman who had mild COVID-19 (a few samples of this study predate the infection). Cell type and time point are not known. Sequenced: PBMCs or a T cell subset sorted from them (not recorded which). The chain carries TRBV20-1 and TRBJ2-7, with TRBD1 identical over 9 bases. The CDR3 nucleotides are TGCAGTGCTCCCGGGCGGGACAGGGACTACGAGCAGTACTTC. Encoded protein: CSAPGRDRDYEQYF.